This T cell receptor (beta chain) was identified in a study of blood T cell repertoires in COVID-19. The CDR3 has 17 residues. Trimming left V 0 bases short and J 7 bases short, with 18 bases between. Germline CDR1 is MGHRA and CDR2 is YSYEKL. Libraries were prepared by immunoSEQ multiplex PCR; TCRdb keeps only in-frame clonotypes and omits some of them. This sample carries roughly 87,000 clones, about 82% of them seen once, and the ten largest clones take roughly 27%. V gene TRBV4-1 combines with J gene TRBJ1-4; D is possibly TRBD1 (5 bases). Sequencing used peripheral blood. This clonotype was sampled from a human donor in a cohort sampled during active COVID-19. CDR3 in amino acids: CASSQDPPAGVGEKLFF. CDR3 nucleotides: TGCGCCAGCAGCCAAGACCCCCCCGCGGGGGTAGGTGAAAAACTGTTTTTT.